The 26 T cell receptor beta chains listed next were all sequenced from one sample in a study of blood T cell repertoires in COVID-19. Using immunoSEQ multiplex PCR, the repertoire was profiled, and TCRdb retains in-frame clones only, with some absent. The data contain tens of thousands of clones, 80% to 95% of them singletons. The specimen sequenced was peripheral blood. Receptors were obtained from a human donor in a cohort sampled during active COVID-19.

The chain combines TRBV6-5 with TRBJ2-3, with D tentatively TRBD1 (5 bases). Deletions cut 3 bases from V and 2 bases from J, with 15 bases between. Per germline, CDR1 MNHEY and CDR2 SVGAGI. There are 16 residues in the CDR3. CDR3 protein: CASSYLETVSTDTQYF. The CDR3 coding sequence is TGTGCCAGCAGTTATTTGGAGACAGTCTCCACAGATACGCAGTATTTT.

The V gene is TRBV4-3, the J gene TRBJ2-1, with D uncertain. The V end was cut by 2 bases, the J end by 2 bases, with 13 bases between. The CDR3 length is 16 residues. Per germline, CDR1 LGHNA and CDR2 YSLEER. CDR3 protein: CASSQMVAPPYNEQFF. The CDR3 bases are TGCGCCAGCAGCCAAATGGTGGCTCCCCCCTACAATGAGCAGTTCTTC.

V gene TRBV6-5 combines with J gene TRBJ2-6, with D uncertain. The CDR3 is 15 residues long. V lost 8 bases, J lost 0 bases, and 11 bases lay in between. Germline V gives CDR1 MNHEY, CDR2 SVGAGI. Here the CDR3 reads CASLPRISGANVLTF. The CDR3 nucleotides read TGTGCCAGCCTGCCGAGGATCTCTGGGGCCAACGTCCTGACTTTC.

The chain carries TRBV7-2 and TRBJ2-5; possibly TRBD1 for D (7 bases). This CDR3 has 14 amino acids. Germline loops: CDR1 SGHTA, CDR2 FQGNSA. V was clipped by 4 bases and J by 4 bases, with 13 bases between them. CDR3 loop: CASSSGGTRETQYF. The CDR3 DNA follows: TGTGCCAGCAGCTCAGGGGGGACGCGAGAGACCCAGTACTTC.

This chain joins TRBV7-9 and TRBJ2-2, with TRBD1 matching 8 bases. V dropped 3 bases and J dropped 0; count of bases not matched to a gene: 3. This CDR3 region has 16 residues. Germline-derived CDR1 and CDR2 are SEHNR and FQNEAQ (reference sequence). CDR3 sequence (DNA): TGTGCCAGCAGCTTTGGGACAGGCTCGAACACCGGGGAGCTGTTTTTT. Protein sequence: CASSFGTGSNTGELFF.

The J gene is TRBJ2-2, the V gene TRBV5-5; TRBD1 aligns across 12 bases. The CDR3 runs 15 residues. Germline values: CDR1 SGHKS, CDR2 YYEKEE (reference sequence). Germline trimming cut 3 bases from V and 5 bases from J; bases unmatched to any gene: 2. Written as DNA, the CDR3 is TGTGCCAGCAGCTGGGGACAGGGGGCTACCGGGGAGCTGTTTTTT. It specifies CASSWGQGATGELFF.

V is TRBV5-6 and J is TRBJ2-1; no clear D. Trimming removed 5 bases at V and 8 bases at J, with 8 bases between. This CDR3 is built from 11 residues. Germline CDR1 reads SGHDT; CDR2 reads YYEEEE. The CDR3 DNA reads TGTGCCAGCAGGCCGGTGGATGAGCAGTTCTTC. Its protein is CASRPVDEQFF.

This chain connects TRBV7-8 to TRBJ2-7, with 10 bases identical to TRBD2. V lost 1 base to trimming and J lost 4 bases; unmatched junction nucleotides: 1. Germline V gene data show CDR1 as SGHVS and CDR2 as FQNEAQ. The CDR3 totals 14 residues. The DNA of the CDR3 is TGTGCCAGCAGCTTAGAAGCGGGAGGGTACGAGCAGTACTTC. Amino acids: CASSLEAGGYEQYF.

This CDR3 is CASSQGLRGAYEQYF. The DNA for the CDR3 is TGCGCCAGCAGCCAAGGCTTAAGGGGTGCCTACGAGCAGTACTTC. The V gene is TRBV4-3, the J gene TRBJ2-7; D may be TRBD1 (5 bases). CDR3 length: 15 residues. CDR1 and CDR2 (germline): LGHNA, YSLEER. V was trimmed by 1 base and J by 2 bases, leaving 12 bases between them.

This chain connects TRBV9 to TRBJ2-3, with D hard to call. Germline CDR1 reads SGDLS; CDR2 reads YYNGEE. The CDR3 totals 15 residues. V was clipped by 4 bases and J by 2 bases, with 14 bases between them. The DNA for the CDR3 is TGTGCCAGCAGCTTAGGTCCAGGCCCCACAGATACGCAGTATTTT. Encoded protein: CASSLGPGPTDTQYF.

The chain carries TRBV10-3 and TRBJ2-5; a weak D match, TRBD2 (6 bases). The germline V gene has CDR1 ENHRY and CDR2 SYGVKD. The CDR3 consists of 16 residues. Trimming took off 3 bases at V and 1 base at J, with 15 bases between the two ends. The CDR3 DNA reads as TGTGCCATCAGTGATGGAGGAGGGGAGGCCCAAGAGACCCAGTACTTC. It specifies CAISDGGGEAQETQYF.

The CDR3 region has the DNA TGTGCCAGCAGCCCGGAGGTTGGGCCCCAGCATTTT. This codes for CASSPEVGPQHF. The gene calls are TRBV9 and TRBJ1-5; D uncertain. Germline V gives CDR1 SGDLS, CDR2 YYNGEE. CDR3 length: 12 residues. Trimming took 4 bases from V and 9 from J, leaving 11 bases between them.

The chain carries TRBV7-3 and TRBJ2-1; D possibly corresponds to TRBD2 (6 bases). V was shortened by 5 bases and J by 8 bases, with 16 bases between the two germline ends. The CDR3 spans 14 residues. CDR1 SGHTA and CDR2 FQGTGA come from the germline V gene. The CDR3 reads CASSPRGGGHEQFF. Here the CDR3 DNA reads TGTGCCAGCAGCCCAAGGGGTGGAGGGCATGAGCAGTTCTTC.

The V gene is TRBV6-1, the J gene TRBJ2-7; the D gene is possibly TRBD1 (6 bases). With 0 bases removed from V and 0 bases from J, the gap between germline ends came to 9 bases. CDR1 is MNHNS, CDR2 SASEGT, per germline. The CDR3 contains 15 residues. The chain's CDR3 is CASSEAQGSSYEQYF. DNA of the CDR3: TGTGCCAGCAGTGAAGCCCAGGGGAGCTCCTACGAGCAGTACTTC.

J is TRBJ1-5 and V is TRBV7-9; 7 nucleotides align to TRBD1. V was clipped by 4 bases and J by 3 bases; unmatched bases: 6. The CDR3 totals 15 residues. Per the germline V gene, CDR1 is SEHNR and CDR2 is FQNEAQ (reference sequence). The DNA for the CDR3 is TGTGCCAGCAGCTCCGAGGGACAGATCAATCAGCCCCAGCATTTT. It codes for CASSSEGQINQPQHF.

The chain uses TRBV5-5 and TRBJ1-5; weak D call: TRBD1 (6 bases). Germline loops: CDR1 SGHKS, CDR2 YYEKEE (reference sequence). V dropped 5 bases and J dropped 3 bases, with 12 bases sitting between them. The CDR3 is made up of 14 amino acids. In DNA, the CDR3 is TGTGCCAGCAGGCGGACAGTGGACAATCAGCCCCAGCATTTT. This gives the protein CASRRTVDNQPQHF.

V is TRBV28 and J is TRBJ1-2, with D possibly being TRBD1 (5 bases). Germline V gives CDR1 MDHEN, CDR2 SYDVKM. Trimming left V 8 bases short and J 5 bases short, with 9 bases between. The CDR3 loop spans 11 amino acids. The CDR3 protein is CASSSGYGYTF. In DNA form, the CDR3 reads TGTGCCAGCTCTTCAGGGTATGGCTACACCTTC.

Only one count was recorded for this clone. This sequence joins TRBV6-6 and TRBJ1-2; 8 nucleotides agree with TRBD1. Per germline, CDR1 MNHNY and CDR2 SVGAGI (reference sequence). The CDR3 has 16 residues. V trimming: 2 bases; J trimming: 9 bases; junction bases outside the gene matches: 14. The CDR3 coding sequence is TGTGCCAGCAGTTACAAGTCGACAGGGGCAGGGCTCAGCTACACCTTC. This sequence encodes CASSYKSTGAGLSYTF.

V gene TRBV5-4 combines with J gene TRBJ2-1; 11 bases are shared with TRBD2. CDR1 is SGHNT, CDR2 YYREEE, per germline (reference sequence). This CDR3 has 16 amino acids. Unmatched junction bases numbered 7, after V lost 4 bases and J lost 4 bases. The CDR3 nucleotides are TGTGCCAGCAGCAGCACTAGCGGGAGTGGATACAATGAGCAGTTCTTC. Translated: CASSSTSGSGYNEQFF.

The CDR3 reads CAWSNGRGWTDTQYF. CDR3 nucleotide sequence: TGTGCCTGGAGTAATGGCAGGGGTTGGACAGATACGCAGTATTTT. The chain is built from TRBV30 and TRBJ2-3; a weak D match, TRBD1 (6 bases). The germline gives CDR1 GTSNPN, CDR2 SVGIG (reference sequence). V lost 2 bases and J lost 3, with 15 bases in between. The CDR3 loop spans 15 amino acids.

This clone appeared a single time. The chain joins TRBV3-1 (or the pseudogene TRBV3-2) to TRBJ2-3; tentatively, D is TRBD2 (6 bases). V was pared by 1 base and J by 2 bases, with 19 bases between. Looked up from germline, CDR1 is LGHDT and CDR2 is YNNKEL (reference sequence). The CDR3 has 18 residues. The CDR3 nucleotides are TGTGCCAGCAGCCAAGGGTTAAGGGGCGGGGTTAACACAGATACGCAGTATTTT. Residues: CASSQGLRGGVNTDTQYF.

This sequence joins TRBV7-6 and TRBJ2-3; TRBD2 aligns across 10 bases. The CDR3 runs 18 residues. Germline V CDR1 and CDR2: SGHVS, FNYEAQ. V lost 1 base and J lost 1; bases outside the gene matches: 8. CDR3 protein: CASSLVPLAGDGTDTQYF. The CDR3 bases are TGTGCCAGCAGCTTAGTCCCCCTAGCGGGAGACGGCACAGATACGCAGTATTTT.

J is TRBJ1-3 and V is TRBV19; a weak D match, TRBD1 (5 bases). V was clipped by 8 bases and J by 4 bases, with 9 bases between them. Germline V gene sequence: CDR1 LNHDA, CDR2 SQIVND (reference sequence). CDR3 size: 12 residues. The CDR3 DNA is TGTGCCAGTCAAACAGGAGGAAACACCATATATTTT. It encodes CASQTGGNTIYF.

V and J are TRBV5-1 and TRBJ1-5; 9 nucleotides line up with TRBD1. Germline CDR1 reads SGHRS; CDR2 reads YFSETQ. J was trimmed by 4 bases and V by 3 bases; bases with no gene match: 2. The CDR3 loop spans 14 amino acids. CDR3 protein: CASSSGQGNQPQHF. In DNA, the CDR3 is TGCGCCAGCAGCTCCGGACAGGGGAATCAGCCCCAGCATTTT.

This sequence joins TRBV7-9 and TRBJ2-3; 11 nucleotides align to TRBD2. Germline loops: CDR1 SEHNR, CDR2 FQNEAQ (reference sequence). The CDR3 length is 17 residues. V lost 6 bases and J lost 4; bases outside the gene matches: 12. The DNA of the CDR3 is TGTGCCAGCAGACCTACACTAGCGGGAGCCTTTCCAGATACGCAGTATTTT. The encoded protein is CASRPTLAGAFPDTQYF.

The genes are TRBV7-9 and TRBJ1-6, with 10 bases aligning to TRBD1. Germline lookup yields CDR1 SEHNR and CDR2 FQNEAQ (reference sequence). The CDR3 is made up of 18 amino acids. J gave up 6 bases and V 4 bases, and 12 bases lay outside the gene matches. CDR3 coding DNA: TGTGCCAGCAGCTCCCACTCGGGACAGGGGTTCGGTAATTCACCCCTCCACTTT. Amino acids: CASSSHSGQGFGNSPLHF.